The 16 T cell receptor beta chains reported below all come from one sample, sequenced in a study of T cell repertoires in cytomegalovirus infection. For these TCRs, the target antigens are not known. One entry per CDR3 protein results from TCRdb running MiXCR on the reads. The table shows approximately 140,000 distinct CDR3 sequences, with approximately 24% occurring only once. Sequenced material: PBMCs, sequenced either directly or after in vitro stimulation (not recorded which). The receptors were sampled from a human donor in good health (CMV status not recorded). Some clones in this sample may be carry-over from other donors' samples.

Many counts were recorded for this clonotype. The chain has TRBV7-9 and TRBJ2-1; 10 bases line up with TRBD2. CDR1 is SEHNR and CDR2 is FQNEAQ in the germline V gene (reference sequence). The CDR3 loop spans 15 amino acids. The junction had 6 bases not matched to a gene; V was cut back by 3 bases and J by 7 bases. In DNA form, the CDR3 reads TGTGCCAGCAGCTTTTCTGGACTAGCGGTTAATGAGCAGTTCTTC. Translated: CASSFSGLAVNEQFF.

Written as DNA, the CDR3 is TGTGCCAGCAGCCCAGACAGGGGCTACGAGCAGTACGTC. Protein sequence: CASSPDRGYEQYV. V usage is TRBV7-8 and J usage is TRBJ2-7; 8 positions agree with TRBD1. With 5 bases clipped from V and 3 bases from J, the junction kept 3 bases outside the gene matches. This CDR3 has 13 residues. Germline CDR1 SGHVS, CDR2 FQNEAQ.

This clonotype was seen a handful of times. The gene calls are TRBV4-3 and TRBJ2-7; tentatively, D is TRBD1 (7 bases). The CDR3 is 16 amino acids. Per the germline V gene, CDR1 is LGHNA and CDR2 is YSLEER. Trimming took off 0 bases at V and 3 bases at J, with 15 bases between the two ends. The CDR3 nucleotides are TGCGCCAGCAGCCAAGATCACGGGGGACAGATCTACGAGCAGTACTTC. Translation: CASSQDHGGQIYEQYF.

This clonotype was recorded many times. The chain combines TRBV12-3 or TRBV12-4 with TRBJ2-7, with 8 bases that match TRBD1. The trim removed 5 bases at V and 6 bases at J, leaving 9 bases unmatched. The CDR3 contains 14 residues. This CDR3 reads CASSPRDRLVEQYF. In DNA form, the CDR3 reads TGTGCCAGCAGTCCCCGGGACAGGTTGGTCGAGCAGTACTTC.

At least ten counts were recorded for this clonotype. This chain connects TRBV6-2 or TRBV6-3 to TRBJ1-4, with D unresolved. The CDR3 sequence is 14 residues long. V was clipped by 5 bases and J by 5 bases, with 12 bases between them. Germline V gives CDR1 MNHEY, CDR2 SVGEGT. For the CDR3, the DNA is TGTGCCAGCAGTCCGCCCCGGAGGAATGAAAAACTGTTTTTT. Protein sequence: CASSPPRRNEKLFF.

CDR3 sequence: CASTPIRDHPSPPEYEQYV. In DNA form, the CDR3 reads TGTGCCAGCACCCCGATACGGGACCACCCGTCACCTCCGGAATACGAGCAGTACGTC. The chain couples TRBV3-1 to TRBJ2-7, with D perhaps matching TRBD1 or TRBD2 (5 bases each). V was pared by 7 bases and J by 4 bases, with 32 bases between. The CDR3 loop spans 19 amino acids. Germline V gene sequence: CDR1 LGHDT, CDR2 YNNKEL (reference sequence).

V usage is TRBV7-2 and J usage is TRBJ2-2; D gene unclear. V lost 0 bases to trimming and J lost 8 bases, with 19 bases between them. Germline values: CDR1 SGHTA, CDR2 FQGNSA. This CDR3 spans 17 amino acids. DNA for the CDR3: TGTGCCAGCAGCTTAGCGTTTGCAGCCCCCGGACCTGGGGAGCTGTTTTTT. Residues: CASSLAFAAPGPGELFF.

This clonotype was counted only a few times. The rearrangement uses TRBV25-1 and TRBJ1-2; D perhaps matches TRBD1 (6 bases). CDR3 size: 13 residues. Germline V gives CDR1 MGHDK, CDR2 SYGVNS. Trimming pared 2 bases from V and 5 bases from J, leaving 9 bases between. This CDR3 reads CASSERGGYGYTF. The CDR3 coding sequence is TGTGCCAGCAGTGAACGAGGGGGGTATGGCTACACCTTC.

The gene calls are TRBV27 and TRBJ2-2, with D possibly being TRBD1 or TRBD2 (5 bases each). Between the trimmed V and J ends, which lost 2 bases and 2 bases, there was a span of 9 bases. In germline, CDR1 is MNHEY, CDR2 SMNVEV (reference sequence). CDR3 length: 15 amino acids. CDR3 in amino acids: CASSLGTTNTGELFF. The CDR3 DNA is TGTGCCAGCAGTTTAGGGACGACCAACACCGGGGAGCTGTTTTTT.

The V and J genes are TRBV7-8 and TRBJ2-7; 8 nucleotides line up with TRBD2. Germline V CDR1 and CDR2: SGHVS, FQNEAQ. The V and J ends lost 3 bases and 3 bases, in that order; junction bases with no gene match: 1. This CDR3 has 13 residues. CDR3 DNA sequence: TGTGCCAGCAGCTTGGGACTAGACTACGAGCAGTACTTC. This encodes CASSLGLDYEQYF.

The gene calls are TRBV2 and TRBJ2-2, with D possibly being TRBD2 (6 bases). This CDR3 is built from 15 residues. V was shortened by 7 bases and J by 6 bases, with 18 bases between the two germline ends. CDR1 is SNHLY, CDR2 FYNNEI, per germline. The CDR3 DNA reads as TGTGCCAGCAAGCGGACCGGGAGCGGGTCCGGGGAGCTGTTTTTT. Translating it yields CASKRTGSGSGELFF.

This clonotype was picked up many times. The chain employs TRBV7-2 and TRBJ2-1; possible D gene TRBD2, 6 bases. The CDR3 covers 13 residues. V was cut by 3 bases and J by 9 bases, with 12 bases left in between. Germline lookup yields CDR1 SGHTA and CDR2 FQGNSA. CDR3 DNA: TGTGCCAGCAGCTTGGAGGGTTTCAGTGAGCAGTTCTTC. This codes for CASSLEGFSEQFF.

This clonotype is medium-sized within its sample. The chain recombines TRBV19 with TRBJ2-1, with 8 nucleotides matching TRBD2. The trim removed 2 bases at V and 3 bases at J, leaving 0 bases unmatched. The CDR3 is made up of 14 amino acids. CDR1 LNHDA and CDR2 SQIVND come from the germline V gene (reference sequence). In nucleotides, the CDR3 is TGTGCCAGTAGTATACTAGCGGGCTACAATGAGCAGTTCTTC. Its protein is CASSILAGYNEQFF.

As DNA, the CDR3 is TGCAGTGCTAGAGATTGGAACACCCAGGGAGTAGAGACCCAGTACTTC. Protein product: CSARDWNTQGVETQYF. The genes are TRBV20-1 and TRBJ2-5; D possibly matches TRBD1 or TRBD2 (5 bases each). V was trimmed by 0 bases and J by 4 bases, leaving 18 bases between them. The CDR3 is 16 residues long. Germline CDR1 reads DFQATT; CDR2 reads SNEGSKA (reference sequence).

In its sample, this clonotype was seen a few times. The chain recombines TRBV7-8 with TRBJ2-3, with 11 bases lining up with TRBD1. After removal of 8 bases from V and 6 bases from J, the junction contained 1 base not matched to a gene. The CDR3 has 12 amino acids. Germline values: CDR1 SGHVS, CDR2 FQNEAQ. The CDR3: CASGTGGDTQYF. The CDR3 DNA reads TGTGCCAGCGGGACAGGGGGGGATACGCAGTATTTT.

This clonotype has ten or more counts. This rearrangement joins TRBV10-3 to TRBJ1-5; possible D gene TRBD1, 5 bases. Trimming took 3 bases from V and 0 from J, leaving 9 bases between them. The CDR3 covers 15 residues. Germline assignment: CDR1 ENHRY and CDR2 SYGVKD. The CDR3 DNA reads as TGTGCCATCAGTGACGGGGCGTATAGCAATCAGCCCCAGCATTTT. Translated: CAISDGAYSNQPQHF.